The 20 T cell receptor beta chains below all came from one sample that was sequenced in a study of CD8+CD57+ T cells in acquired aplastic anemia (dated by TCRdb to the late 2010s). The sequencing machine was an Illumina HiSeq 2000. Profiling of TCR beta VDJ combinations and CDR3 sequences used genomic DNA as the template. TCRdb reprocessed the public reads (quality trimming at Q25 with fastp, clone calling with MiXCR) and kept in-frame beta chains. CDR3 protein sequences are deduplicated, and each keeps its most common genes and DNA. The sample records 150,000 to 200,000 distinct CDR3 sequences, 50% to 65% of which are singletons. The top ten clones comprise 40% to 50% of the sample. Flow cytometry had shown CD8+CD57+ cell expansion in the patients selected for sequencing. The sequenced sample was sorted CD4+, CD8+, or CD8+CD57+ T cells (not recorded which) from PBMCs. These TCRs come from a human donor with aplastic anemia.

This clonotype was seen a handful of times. CDR3 bases: TGTGCCAGCGTAATCGGTGGGAACACTGAAGCTTTCTTT. This encodes CASVIGGNTEAFF. The gene calls are TRBV5-5 and TRBJ1-1; no clear D. V was clipped by 7 bases and J by 1 base, with 11 bases between them. The CDR3 has 13 amino acids. Germline V gives CDR1 SGHKS, CDR2 YYEKEE (reference sequence).

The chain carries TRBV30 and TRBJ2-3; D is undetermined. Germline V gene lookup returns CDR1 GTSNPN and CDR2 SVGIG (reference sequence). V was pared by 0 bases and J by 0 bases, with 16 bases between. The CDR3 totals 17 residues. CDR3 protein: CAWSVRWYSSSTDTQYF. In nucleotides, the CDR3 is TGTGCCTGGAGTGTACGATGGTACAGCTCTAGCACAGATACGCAGTATTTT.

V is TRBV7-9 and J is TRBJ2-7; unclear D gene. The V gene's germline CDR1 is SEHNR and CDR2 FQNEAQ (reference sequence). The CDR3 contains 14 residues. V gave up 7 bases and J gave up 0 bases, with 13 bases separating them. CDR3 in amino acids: CASTWMGNSYEQYF. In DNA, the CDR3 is TGTGCCAGCACCTGGATGGGCAACTCCTACGAGCAGTACTTC.

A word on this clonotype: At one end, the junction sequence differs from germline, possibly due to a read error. The CDR3 spells CASSDWRNLGYEQYF. DNA for the CDR3: TGCGCCAGCAGTGATTGGAGGAACCTCGGCTACGAGCAGTACTTC. The chain uses TRBV9 and TRBJ2-7; a possible D gene is TRBD2 (5 bases). Germline V CDR1 and CDR2: SGDLS, YYNGEE. The CDR3 loop spans 15 amino acids.

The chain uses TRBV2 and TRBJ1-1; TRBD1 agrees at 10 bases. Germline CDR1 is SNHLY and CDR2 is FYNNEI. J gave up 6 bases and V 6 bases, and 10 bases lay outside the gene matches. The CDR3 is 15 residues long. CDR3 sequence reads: CASSDRDRGPPEAFF. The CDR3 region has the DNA TGTGCCAGCAGCGATAGGGACAGGGGACCCCCTGAAGCTTTCTTT.

The CDR3 region is CASQGTAGNTIYF. The CDR3 nucleotides read TGTGCCAGCCAGGGCACTGCTGGAAACACCATATATTTT. The gene calls are TRBV2 and TRBJ1-3, with D possibly matching TRBD1 (5 bases). The CDR3 spans 13 residues. The germline V and J ends were trimmed by 8 bases and 2 bases, with 10 bases remaining between them. CDR1 SNHLY and CDR2 FYNNEI come from the germline V gene.

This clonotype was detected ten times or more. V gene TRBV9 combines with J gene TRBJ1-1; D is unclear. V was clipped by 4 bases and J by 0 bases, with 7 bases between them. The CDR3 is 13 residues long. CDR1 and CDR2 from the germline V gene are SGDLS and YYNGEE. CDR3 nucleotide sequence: TGTGCCAGCAGCCCCGGACTGAACACTGAAGCTTTCTTT. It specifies CASSPGLNTEAFF.

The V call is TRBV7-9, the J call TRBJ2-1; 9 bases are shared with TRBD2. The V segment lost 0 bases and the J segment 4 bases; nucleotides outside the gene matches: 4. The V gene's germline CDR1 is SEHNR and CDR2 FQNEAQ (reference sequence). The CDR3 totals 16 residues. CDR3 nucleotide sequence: TGTGCCAGCAGCTTAGCAGCGGGGGGACGATACAATGAGCAGTTCTTC. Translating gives CASSLAAGGRYNEQFF.

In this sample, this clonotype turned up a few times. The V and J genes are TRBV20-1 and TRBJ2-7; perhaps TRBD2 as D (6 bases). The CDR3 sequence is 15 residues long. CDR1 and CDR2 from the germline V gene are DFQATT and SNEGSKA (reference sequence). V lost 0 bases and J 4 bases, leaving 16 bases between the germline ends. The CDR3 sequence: CSARDSRDWSYEQYF. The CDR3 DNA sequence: TGCAGTGCTAGAGATTCAAGGGACTGGTCGTACGAGCAGTACTTC.

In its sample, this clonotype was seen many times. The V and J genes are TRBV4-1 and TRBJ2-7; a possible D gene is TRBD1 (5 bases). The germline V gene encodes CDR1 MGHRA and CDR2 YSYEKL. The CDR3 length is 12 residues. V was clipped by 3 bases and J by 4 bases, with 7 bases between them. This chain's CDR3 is CASSHPGYEQYF. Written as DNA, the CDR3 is TGCGCCAGCAGCCACCCAGGGTACGAGCAGTACTTC.

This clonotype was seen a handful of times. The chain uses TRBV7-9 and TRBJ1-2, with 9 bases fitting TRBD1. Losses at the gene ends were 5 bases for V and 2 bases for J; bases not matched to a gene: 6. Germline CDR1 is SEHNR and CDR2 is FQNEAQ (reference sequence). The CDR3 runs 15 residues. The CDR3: CASSPNRGLNYGYTF. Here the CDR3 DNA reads TGTGCCAGCAGCCCAAACAGGGGGCTGAACTATGGCTACACCTTC.

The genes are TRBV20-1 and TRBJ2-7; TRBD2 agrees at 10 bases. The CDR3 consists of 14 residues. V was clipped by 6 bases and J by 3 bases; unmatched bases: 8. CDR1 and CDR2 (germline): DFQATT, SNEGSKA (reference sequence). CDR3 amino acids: CSAMTSGRNYEQYF. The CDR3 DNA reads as TGCAGTGCAATGACTAGCGGGCGGAACTACGAGCAGTACTTC.

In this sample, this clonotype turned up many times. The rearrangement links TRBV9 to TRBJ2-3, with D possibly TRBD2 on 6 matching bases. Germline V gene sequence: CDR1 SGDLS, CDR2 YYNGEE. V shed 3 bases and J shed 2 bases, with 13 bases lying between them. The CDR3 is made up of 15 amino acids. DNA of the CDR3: TGTGCCAGCAGCGAATGGGACTCCTCCACAGATACGCAGTATTTT. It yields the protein CASSEWDSSTDTQYF.

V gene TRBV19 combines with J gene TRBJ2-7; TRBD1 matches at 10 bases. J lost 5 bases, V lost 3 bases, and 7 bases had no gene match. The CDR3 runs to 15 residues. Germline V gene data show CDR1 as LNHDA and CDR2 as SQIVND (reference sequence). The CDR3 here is CASSIGTGEWDEQYF. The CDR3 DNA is TGTGCCAGTAGTATTGGGACAGGGGAGTGGGACGAGCAGTACTTC.

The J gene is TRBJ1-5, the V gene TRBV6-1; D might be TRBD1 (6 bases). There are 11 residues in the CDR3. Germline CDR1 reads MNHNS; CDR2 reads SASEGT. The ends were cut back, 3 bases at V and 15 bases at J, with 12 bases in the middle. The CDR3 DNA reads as TGTGCCAGCAGTGAGGGGGGGGCCCCGCATTTT. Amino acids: CASSEGGAPHF.

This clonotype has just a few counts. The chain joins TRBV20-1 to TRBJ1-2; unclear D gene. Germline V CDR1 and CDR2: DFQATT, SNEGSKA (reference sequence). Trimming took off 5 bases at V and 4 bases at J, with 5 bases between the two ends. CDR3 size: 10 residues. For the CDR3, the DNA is TGCAGTGCTCCTAGCTATGGCTACACCTTC. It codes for CSAPSYGYTF.

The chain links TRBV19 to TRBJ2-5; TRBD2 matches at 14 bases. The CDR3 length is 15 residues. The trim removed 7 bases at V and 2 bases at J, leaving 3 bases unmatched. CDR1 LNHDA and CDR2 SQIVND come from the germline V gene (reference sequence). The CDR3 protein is CASKGLAGGQETQYF. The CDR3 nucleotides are TGTGCCAGTAAAGGACTAGCGGGAGGACAAGAGACCCAGTACTTC. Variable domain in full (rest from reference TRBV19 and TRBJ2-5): DGGITQSPKYLFRKEGQNVTLSCEQNLNHDAMYWYRQDPGQGLRLIYYSQIVNDFQKGDIAEGYSVSREKKESFPLTVTSAQKNPTAFYLCASKGLAGGQETQYFGPGTRLLVL.

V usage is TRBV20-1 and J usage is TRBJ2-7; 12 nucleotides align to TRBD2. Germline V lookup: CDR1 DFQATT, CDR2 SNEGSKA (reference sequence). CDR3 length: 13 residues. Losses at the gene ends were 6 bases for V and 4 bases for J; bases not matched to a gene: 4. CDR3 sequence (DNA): TGCAGTGCCACGACTAGCGGGGGTTACGAGCAGTACTTC. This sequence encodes CSATTSGGYEQYF.

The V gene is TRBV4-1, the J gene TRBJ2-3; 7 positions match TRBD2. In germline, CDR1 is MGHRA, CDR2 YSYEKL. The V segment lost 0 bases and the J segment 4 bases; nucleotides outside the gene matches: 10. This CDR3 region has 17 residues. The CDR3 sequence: CASSQERAGAGPDTQYF. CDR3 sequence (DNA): TGCGCCAGCAGCCAAGAAAGAGCTGGAGCGGGGCCAGATACGCAGTATTTT.

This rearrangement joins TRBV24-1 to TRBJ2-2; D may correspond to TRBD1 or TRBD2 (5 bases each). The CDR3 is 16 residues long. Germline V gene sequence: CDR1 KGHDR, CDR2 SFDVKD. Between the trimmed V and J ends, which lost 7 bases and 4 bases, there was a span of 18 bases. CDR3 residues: CATSPGSQGSTGELFF. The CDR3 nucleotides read TGTGCCACCAGCCCAGGGAGTCAAGGGTCCACCGGGGAGCTGTTTTTT.